This TCR beta chain originates from a study of blood T cell repertoires in COVID-19 (dated by TCRdb to about 2020). Broadly, across the study: Samples covering the acute and convalescent phases of COVID-19 were provided by collaborators in the United States, Italy and Spain. The repertoires were released in a freely available public database intended as a resource for research on the immune response to SARS-CoV-2. Deeply sampled blood TCRbeta repertoires from subjects exposed to, actively infected with, or recovered from COVID-19 were included in the dataset. The prospective study material was composed of cDNA or gDNA derived from T cells, B-cell-depleted T cells, or PBMCs. The samples were drawn from two sources: the first 160 participants of the ongoing ImmuneRACE study, and 1,254 subjects contributed by 6 global collaborators. Sample metadata almost always included a de-identified subject ID, COVID-19 status, age in years and sex. Where HLA class I and class II types were available, the types were taken from metadata supplied by the sample provider, not from assay-based typing. Here is what the overall study found, with its caveats: Clinical and demographic metadata were provided uncurated, with the amount varying by source and participant.

V is pared back by 3 bases and J by 4 bases, with 9 bases lying between the germline termini. Looking up the germline V gene yields CDR1 SQVTM and CDR2 ANQGSEA. The CDR3 runs 12 amino acids, cysteine and phenylalanine included. Here the CDR3 DNA is all that survives: 36 bases in frame from base 1. Points on this clone: This receptor's antigen is unknown. No base-level quality is on record; no much larger clone is a single base apart.

Another Seattle source contributed samples from volunteer blood donors who had recovered from COVID-19. Collaborating institutions collected whole blood in K2EDTA tubes following their own protocols. Collaborator samples were shipped for TCRbeta analysis as frozen whole blood, isolated PBMCs, or DNA extracted from either sample type. TCRbeta CDR3 regions were amplified from genomic DNA using the immunoSEQ Assay, a bias-controlled multiplex PCR. On the authors' methods: Within the assay, amplification of reference gene primers was used to estimate how many nucleated cells each sample contained. To quantify the absolute abundance of each unique TCRbeta CDR3 rearrangement, sequence reads were collapsed and filtered. For each sample, productive Simpson clonality was calculated by taking the square root of Simpson's diversity index across productive rearrangements. As stored in TCRdb, this immuneACCESS dataset retains in-frame rearrangements with V and J assigned. A fraction of the clones does not appear; measured against another copy, unresolved V genes explain less than half of the discrepancy, and the remainder lacks a known reason. That table gives V, J and clone size, and the DNA gave D and trimming. For this sample the table gives roughly 300,000 clones, of which over 80% were detected only once. 1.5% of the sample is taken by the ten largest.

Sequencing used peripheral blood. The clonotype originates from a middle-aged woman who had recovered from COVID-19. Recombination connected TRBV29-1 to TRBJ1-1, with TRBD1 as a weak D call on 5 bases. CDR3 sequence: CSVDRQGTEAFF. The DNA sequence is as follows: TGCAGCGTTGATCGGCAGGGCACTGAAGCTTTCTTT. Beyond the CDR3, the reference TRBV29-1 and TRBJ1-1 genes provide the residues; the full variable domain reads: SAVISQKPSRDICQRGTSLTIQCQVDSQVTMMFWYRQQPGQSLTLIATANQGSEATYESGFVIDKFPISRPNLTFSTLTVSNMSPEDSSIYLCSVDRQGTEAFFGQGTRLTVV.